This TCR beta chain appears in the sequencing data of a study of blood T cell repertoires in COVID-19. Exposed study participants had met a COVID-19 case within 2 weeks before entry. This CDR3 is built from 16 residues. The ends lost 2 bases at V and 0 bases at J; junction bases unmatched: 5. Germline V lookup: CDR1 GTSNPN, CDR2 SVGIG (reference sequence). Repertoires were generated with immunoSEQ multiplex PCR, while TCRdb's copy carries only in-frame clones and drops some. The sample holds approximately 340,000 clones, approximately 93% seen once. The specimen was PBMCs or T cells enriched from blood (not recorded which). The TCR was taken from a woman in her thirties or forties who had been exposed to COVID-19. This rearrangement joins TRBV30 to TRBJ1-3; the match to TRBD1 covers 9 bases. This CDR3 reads CAWSIQGAPSGNTIYF. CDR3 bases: TGTGCCTGGAGTATACAGGGGGCTCCCTCTGGAAACACCATATATTTT. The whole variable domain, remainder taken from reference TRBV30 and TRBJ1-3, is SQTIHQWPATLVQPVGSPLSLECTVEGTSNPNLYWYRQAAGRGLQLLFYSVGIGQISSEVPQNLSASRPQDRQFILSSKKLLLSDSGFYLCAWSIQGAPSGNTIYFGEGSWLTVV.